One sample yielded the 27 T cell receptor beta chains listed below, sequenced in a study of shared clonotypes between healthy human individuals. The assay was immunoSEQ multiplex PCR, and TCRdb's table has in-frame clones only and misses some. The sample yields over 400,000 clones, 70% to 80% seen once. The material sequenced was PBMCs. The receptors originated from a woman between 40 and 50 years old in good health. Some clones in this sample may be carry-over from other donors' samples.

CDR3 protein: CASSAGSTSGVRYNEQFF. The DNA of the CDR3 is TGTGCCAGCAGCGCAGGATCAACTAGCGGAGTACGCTACAATGAGCAGTTCTTC. V usage is TRBV13 and J usage is TRBJ2-1; 8 bases fit TRBD2. After removal of 5 bases from V and 3 bases from J, the junction contained 15 bases not matched to a gene. In germline, CDR1 is PRHDT, CDR2 FYEKMQ (reference sequence). The CDR3 consists of 18 residues.

V gene TRBV4-3 combines with J gene TRBJ2-7; 7 bases match TRBD1. The CDR3 is 16 residues long. J was trimmed by 0 bases and V by 1 base; bases with no gene match: 6. CDR1 and CDR2 (germline): LGHNA, YSLEER. CDR3 protein: CASSQGGDRYSYEQYF. CDR3 sequence (DNA): TGCGCCAGCAGCCAAGGAGGGGACAGATACTCCTACGAGCAGTACTTC.

The chain joins TRBV10-3 to TRBJ2-3, with 8 nucleotides matching TRBD1. This CDR3 is built from 15 residues. The ends lost 2 bases at V and 1 base at J; junction bases unmatched: 2. Germline V gene sequence: CDR1 ENHRY, CDR2 SYGVKD. The CDR3 reads CAISEMDRGTDTQYF. The CDR3 DNA reads as TGTGCCATCAGTGAGATGGACAGGGGCACAGATACGCAGTATTTT.

This chain connects TRBV19 to TRBJ2-5, with 7 positions matching TRBD1. The J call may be mistaken, given a closer DNA end match to TRBJ2-7. Germline CDR1 is LNHDA and CDR2 is SQIVND (reference sequence). The CDR3 loop spans 13 amino acids. The CDR3: CASSTQGKGEQYF. In nucleotides, the CDR3 is TGTGCCAGTAGTACACAGGGGAAAGGCGAGCAGTACTTC.

The J gene is TRBJ1-1, the V gene TRBV5-1; D is uncertain. CDR1 SGHRS and CDR2 YFSETQ come from the germline V gene. The V and J ends lost 0 bases and 11 bases respectively, with 14 bases between them. The CDR3 loop spans 13 amino acids. DNA for the CDR3: TGCGCCAGCAGCTTGGGACCCGGGTCCGAGGCTTTCTTT. Translated: CASSLGPGSEAFF.

V gene TRBV4-3 combines with J gene TRBJ2-1; TRBD2 matches at 12 bases. The CDR3 extends over 17 amino acids. Germline CDR1 reads LGHNA; CDR2 reads YSLEER. With 4 bases clipped from V and 3 bases from J, the junction kept 7 bases outside the gene matches. CDR3 in amino acids: CASSPLAGGTNYNEQFF. In DNA, the CDR3 is TGCGCCAGCAGCCCTCTAGCGGGAGGGACCAACTACAATGAGCAGTTCTTC.

The rearrangement links TRBV6-5 to TRBJ1-5, with 7 bases aligning to TRBD1. V shed 4 bases and J 5 bases; nucleotides not matched to a gene: 5. The CDR3 is made up of 14 amino acids. CDR1 is MNHEY, CDR2 SVGAGI, per germline. The CDR3 protein is CASSSQGRDQPQHF. The CDR3 DNA sequence: TGTGCCAGCAGTTCACAGGGGCGAGATCAGCCCCAGCATTTT.

The chain couples TRBV15 to TRBJ1-4; 9 bases agree with TRBD1. CDR1 and CDR2 from the germline V gene are LNHNV and YYDKDF (reference sequence). V was clipped by 1 base and J by 8 bases; unmatched bases: 5. CDR3 size: 15 residues. The CDR3, as DNA: TGTGCCACCAGCAGAGCGGACAGGGGAGAAGAAAAACTGTTTTTT. Its protein is CATSRADRGEEKLFF.

The table lists this clone with a few counts. The chain joins TRBV30 to TRBJ1-4; a possible D gene is TRBD1 (5 bases). CDR3 size: 15 residues. V was cut by 0 bases and J by 7 bases, with 15 bases left in between. The germline CDR1 and CDR2 sequences are GTSNPN and SVGIG (reference sequence). The CDR3 reads CAWSVGLGRSEKLFF. Written as DNA, the CDR3 is TGTGCCTGGAGTGTAGGTTTGGGGCGTAGTGAAAAACTGTTTTTT.

For the CDR3, the DNA is TGCGCCAGCAGTAGACAGGGGTCCTACGAGCAGTACTTC. This gives the protein CASSRQGSYEQYF. The V gene is TRBV10-2, the J gene TRBJ2-7; 8 nucleotides agree with TRBD1. The germline CDR1 and CDR2 sequences are WSHSY and SAAADI. The CDR3 totals 13 residues. V gave up 5 bases and J gave up 1 base; unmatched junction bases: 1.

Turning to this clone: The sample carries other DNA sequences with the same CDR3. V is TRBV4-2 and J is TRBJ2-7, with TRBD2 matching 7 bases. CDR1 LGHNA and CDR2 YNFKEQ come from the germline V gene. Losses at the gene ends were 3 bases for V and 2 bases for J; bases not matched to a gene: 7. This CDR3 region has 15 residues. The CDR3: CASSQDSSGTYEQYF. CDR3 DNA sequence: TGTGCCAGCAGCCAGGATTCCAGCGGGACCTACGAGCAGTACTTC.

This sequence joins TRBV4-2 and TRBJ1-5, with D possibly being TRBD1 (6 bases). V dropped 0 bases and J dropped 3 bases, with 12 bases sitting between them. The germline gives CDR1 LGHNA, CDR2 YNFKEQ. The CDR3 is made up of 16 amino acids. CDR3 region: CASSQDLRQDNQPQHF. The CDR3 DNA sequence: TGTGCCAGCAGCCAAGATCTGAGACAGGACAATCAGCCCCAGCATTTT.

The rearrangement uses TRBV28 and TRBJ2-3; TRBD2 matches 8 bases. CDR1 and CDR2 from the germline V gene are MDHEN and SYDVKM. The CDR3 spans 19 residues. V lost 3 bases, J lost 4 bases, and 18 bases stayed unmatched. This CDR3 reads CASSFGFGRAGWSPDTQYF. DNA of the CDR3: TGTGCCAGCAGTTTCGGGTTCGGGAGGGCCGGTTGGTCCCCAGATACGCAGTATTTT. The full variable domain, with the rest looked up from reference TRBV28 and TRBJ2-3, is DVKVTQSSRYLVKRTGEKVFLECVQDMDHENMFWYRQDPGLGLRLIYFSYDVKMKEKGDIPEGYSVSREKKERFSLILESASTNQTSMYLCASSFGFGRAGWSPDTQYFGPGTRLTVL.

This sequence joins TRBV5-4 and TRBJ2-5, with D unresolved. The CDR3 consists of 14 residues. V lost 2 bases and J lost 1, with 9 bases in between. Germline values: CDR1 SGHNT, CDR2 YYREEE (reference sequence). CDR3 coding DNA: TGTGCCAGCAGCTTTGGTCAGACCCAAGAGACCCAGTACTTC. This gives the protein CASSFGQTQETQYF.

This clone was seen many times. V gene TRBV7-9 combines with J gene TRBJ2-1, with D perhaps matching TRBD2 (6 bases). The germline V gene encodes CDR1 SEHNR and CDR2 FQNEAQ (reference sequence). V lost 5 bases and J lost 10, with 15 bases in between. The CDR3 length is 13 residues. For the CDR3, the DNA is TGTGCCAGCAGCCCAAGACTAGTCCGGGAGCAGTTCTTC. Amino acids: CASSPRLVREQFF. Drawing the rest from reference TRBV7-9 and TRBJ2-1, the complete variable domain is DTGVSQNPRHKITKRGQNVTFRCDPISEHNRLYWYRQTLGQGPEFLTYFQNEAQLEKSRLLSDRFSAERPKGSFSTLEIQRTEQGDSAMYLCASSPRLVREQFFGPGTRLTVL.

This clone was detected a few times. The chain links TRBV5-1 to TRBJ1-1; possible D gene TRBD1, 6 bases. Germline V gene lookup returns CDR1 SGHRS and CDR2 YFSETQ. This CDR3 has 14 residues. Trimming pared 4 bases from V and 4 bases from J, leaving 14 bases between. CDR3 coding DNA: TGCGCCAGCAGCCCAAACACACAGGGCACTGAAGCTTTCTTT. Translating it yields CASSPNTQGTEAFF.

In its sample, this clone was seen a few times. In DNA form, the CDR3 reads TGTGCCATCACAGGGGAAGGTAATTCACCCCTCCACTTT. Its protein product is CAITGEGNSPLHF. J is TRBJ1-6 and V is TRBV10-3; D possibly corresponds to TRBD1 (6 bases). The CDR3 length is 13 residues. CDR1 is ENHRY and CDR2 is SYGVKD in the germline V gene. V was clipped by 7 bases and J by 6 bases, with 10 bases between them.

This rearrangement joins TRBV28 to TRBJ2-1, with 7 positions matching TRBD2. The germline V gene has CDR1 MDHEN and CDR2 SYDVKM. The length of the CDR3 is 15 residues. V shed 1 base, J shed 1 base, and the junction held 1 base outside the gene matches. In DNA form, the CDR3 reads TGTGCCAGCAGTTTATTCGGGAGGTCCTACAATGAGCAGTTCTTC. It encodes CASSLFGRSYNEQFF.

The gene calls are TRBV5-4 and TRBJ2-2; TRBD2 matches at 8 bases. The germline V gene has CDR1 SGHNT and CDR2 YYREEE (reference sequence). The J segment lost 3 bases and the V segment lost 3 bases, leaving 16 bases of the junction unmatched. The CDR3 runs 19 residues. The CDR3 is CASSSIWREAYPHTGELFF. CDR3 in DNA: TGTGCCAGCAGCTCCATCTGGCGGGAGGCTTATCCCCACACCGGGGAGCTGTTTTTT.

This chain uses TRBV21-1 with TRBJ1-5; TRBD1 is the table's D call and was not checked against the DNA. TRBV21-1 is designated a pseudogene. This CDR3 comprises 13 residues. CDR3: CASSHRGNQPQHF. The CDR3 nucleotides read TGTGCCAGCAGCCATAGGGGTAATCAGCCCCAGCATTTT.

This rearrangement joins TRBV30 to TRBJ2-3; D remains ambiguous. The CDR3 has 13 amino acids. CDR1 and CDR2 (germline): GTSNPN, SVGIG (reference sequence). Trimming took 1 base from V and 1 from J, leaving 6 bases between them. The CDR3 region has the DNA TGTGCCTGGAGTGATGGGCGCACAGATACGCAGTATTTT. Residues: CAWSDGRTDTQYF.

This clone was counted many times. The J gene is TRBJ1-1, the V gene TRBV28; 7 bases are a match to TRBD1. Germline values: CDR1 MDHEN, CDR2 SYDVKM. V shed 1 base, J shed 1 base, and the junction held 9 bases outside the gene matches. The CDR3 has 17 amino acids. The CDR3, as DNA: TGTGCCAGCAGTTTATTCGGGGAGGGGGCGAGGAACACTGAAGCTTTCTTT. Translated, it gives CASSLFGEGARNTEAFF.

V gene TRBV7-9 combines with J gene TRBJ1-6; 7 nucleotides line up with TRBD1. Germline V CDR1 and CDR2: SEHNR, FQNEAQ (reference sequence). This CDR3 spans 14 amino acids. Germline trimming cut 4 bases from V and 6 bases from J; bases unmatched to any gene: 3. For the CDR3, the DNA is TGTGCCAGCAGCTCGGGACAGAGTAATTCACCCCTCCACTTT. This encodes CASSSGQSNSPLHF.

This chain joins TRBV7-8 and TRBJ1-3; D remains ambiguous. Germline lookup yields CDR1 SGHVS and CDR2 FQNEAQ. The CDR3 loop spans 16 amino acids. The V gene lost 1 base and the J gene lost 0 bases, with 10 bases spanning the gap. CDR3 residues: CASSLVVAVSGNTIYF. CDR3 in DNA: TGTGCCAGCAGCTTAGTGGTTGCGGTCTCTGGAAACACCATATATTTT.

This chain's CDR3 is CASSLGGQGNTEAFF. The CDR3 DNA reads as TGCGCCAGCAGCTTGGGGGGACAGGGGAACACTGAAGCTTTCTTT. J is TRBJ1-1 and V is TRBV5-1; 9 bases are shared with TRBD1. Germline lookup yields CDR1 SGHRS and CDR2 YFSETQ. This CDR3 region has 15 residues. The J segment lost 1 base and the V segment lost 0 bases, leaving 1 base of the junction unmatched.

CDR3 residues: CASRTSTAGETQYF. The CDR3 DNA sequence: TGCGCCAGCAGGACTAGCACCGCTGGGGAGACCCAGTACTTC. The chain uses TRBV5-1 and TRBJ2-5; 7 bases agree with TRBD2. Germline loops: CDR1 SGHRS, CDR2 YFSETQ. With V trimmed by 5 bases and J by 5 bases, 9 bases remained unmatched. CDR3 size: 14 residues. Using reference TRBV5-1 and TRBJ2-5 for the parts outside the CDR3, the full variable domain is KAGVTQTPRYLIKTRGQQVTLSCSPISGHRSVSWYQQTPGQGLQFLFEYFSETQRNKGNFPGRFSGRQFSNSRSEMNVSTLELGDSALYLCASRTSTAGETQYFGPGTRLLVL.

The chain uses TRBV30 and TRBJ2-6; 8 bases are shared with TRBD1. Germline V CDR1 and CDR2: GTSNPN, SVGIG (reference sequence). The CDR3 has 13 amino acids. With 0 bases clipped from V and 13 bases from J, the junction kept 5 bases outside the gene matches. The CDR3 loop reads CAWSVDRGRVLTF. In DNA form, the CDR3 reads TGTGCCTGGAGTGTAGACAGGGGTAGGGTCCTGACTTTC.